This T cell receptor beta chain was captured by sequencing in a study of low-dose radiotherapy and immunotherapy resistance in tumors. TRAV and TRBV primers primed cDNA for both TCRalpha and TCRbeta. Over roughly 20 PCR cycles, TCRs were amplified from a constant-region primer and V-primer adapter. TCRdb redid the calling of the reads with MiXCR, one entry per CDR3 protein. Seen here are approximately 84,000 distinct CDR3 sequences, less than 20% observed once, and the top ten hold roughly 1.4%. CDR3 length: 13 residues. Deletions cut 0 bases from V and 4 bases from J, with 10 bases between. Germline CDR1 DFQATT, CDR2 SNEGSKA (reference sequence). Time point denoted: after trial treatment. Treatment noted: LDRT plus nivolumab, ipilimumab, low-dose cyclophosphamide and aspirin (RACIN trial). Donors received a regimen that comprised nivolumab, ipilimumab, aspirin, low-dose cyclophosphamide and low-dose radiotherapy. Inclusion covered patients whose advanced solid tumors lacked tumor-infiltrating lymphocytes.

The sequencing here drew on PBMCs, taken after low-dose radiotherapy plus immunotherapy. The clonotype originates from a male donor with prostate cancer. The rearrangement uses TRBV20-1 and TRBJ2-7; possibly TRBD1 for D (5 bases). In DNA form, the CDR3 reads TGCAGTGCTAGAGATCGACAGCAGTACGAGCAGTACTTC. Its translation is CSARDRQQYEQYF.